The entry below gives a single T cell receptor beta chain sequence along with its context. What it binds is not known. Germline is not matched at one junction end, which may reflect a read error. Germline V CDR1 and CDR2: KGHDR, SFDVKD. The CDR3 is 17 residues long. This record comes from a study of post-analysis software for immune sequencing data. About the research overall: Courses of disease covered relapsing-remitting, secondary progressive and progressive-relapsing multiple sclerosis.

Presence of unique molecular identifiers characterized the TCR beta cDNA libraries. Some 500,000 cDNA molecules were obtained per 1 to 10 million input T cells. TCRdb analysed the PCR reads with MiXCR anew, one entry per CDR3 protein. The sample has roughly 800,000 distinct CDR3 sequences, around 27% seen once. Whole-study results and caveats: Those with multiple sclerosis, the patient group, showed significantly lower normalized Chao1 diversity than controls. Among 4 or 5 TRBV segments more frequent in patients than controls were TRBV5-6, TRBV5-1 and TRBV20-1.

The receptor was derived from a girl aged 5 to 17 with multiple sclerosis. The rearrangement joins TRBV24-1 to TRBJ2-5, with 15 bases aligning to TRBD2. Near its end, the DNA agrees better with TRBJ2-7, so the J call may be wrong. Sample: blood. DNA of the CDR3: TGTGCCACCAGTGAGGGGACTAGCGGGAGGCCCTCCTGCGAGCAGTACTTC. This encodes CATSEGTSGRPSCEQYF.